This T cell receptor (beta chain) was sequenced in a study of cytomegalovirus exposure and HLA in healthy donors. Overall study results and limits: A missense DCLRE1C variant was associated with V- and J-gene trimming of TCR beta chains in a later analysis, and an independent cohort replicated the association. No immune exposure information besides CMV serostatus was available. It was confirmed in vitro that three of the CMV-associated chains were specific for CMV antigens.

The CDR3 runs 15 residues. Looked up from germline, CDR1 is MNHEY and CDR2 is SVGAGI. With 7 bases clipped from V and 7 bases from J, the junction kept 10 bases outside the gene matches. PCR involved 60 Vbeta and 13 Jbeta primers. The method was immunoSEQ multiplex PCR; TCRdb's version includes in-frame clones alone and lacks a portion of them. Of 130,000 or so clones listed, about 66% are singletons. As concerns this clone: The antigen remains unidentified.

Sample: PBMCs. This chain connects TRBV6-5 to TRBJ1-6; 7 positions agree with TRBD1. This TCR was sampled from a male donor in good health and CMV-seronegative. CDR3 nucleotides: TGTGCCAGCAAAGGAGGAGAGGGGGCGAATTCACCCCTCCACTTT. Amino acid sequence: CASKGGEGANSPLHF.